This T cell receptor beta chain comes out of a study of shared T cell receptors in the human thymus. Assay: immunoSEQ multiplex PCR; the TCRdb copy retains only in-frame clones and omits some. In the table there are 550,000 to 800,000 clones, 75% to 90% of which are singletons. Deletions cut 3 bases from V and 0 bases from J, with 21 bases between. Germline CDR1 and CDR2: LNHDA and SQIVND (reference sequence). The CDR3 consists of 18 residues. The same data also contributed to another study, on human thymus T cells. Per that study: Surgeons resected thymus tissue during corrective heart surgery. Related research described strongly overlapping thymic repertoires in unrelated people.

The sequenced material came from thymocytes. This sequence joins TRBV19 and TRBJ2-7, with D maybe TRBD1 (6 bases). The TCR originated in a girl under three years old with a congenital heart defect. The CDR3 loop is CASSIHQGSKPLSYEQYF. The CDR3 coding sequence is TGTGCCAGTAGTATTCACCAGGGGTCCAAGCCCCTCTCCTACGAGCAGTACTTC.